The sequence of this T cell receptor (beta chain) was determined in a study of blood T cell repertoires in COVID-19. V lost 3 bases, J lost 2 bases, and 5 bases stayed unmatched. The CDR3 sequence is 17 residues long. Germline loops: CDR1 KGHSH, CDR2 LQKENI. Clones were sequenced by immunoSEQ multiplex PCR, and TCRdb holds only the in-frame ones, with some missing. The repertoire holds around 240,000 clones, with roughly 82% as singletons. J is TRBJ2-1 and V is TRBV18, with 12 bases matching TRBD2. This receptor was taken from a woman aged 40 to 55 who had recovered from COVID-19. Sequencing was performed on peripheral blood. This CDR3 is CASSPGLAGGPYNEQFF. The CDR3 nucleotides read TGTGCCAGCTCACCCGGGCTAGCGGGGGGGCCCTACAATGAGCAGTTCTTC.